A single T cell receptor beta chain is shown here with its context. CDR1 and CDR2 (germline): SGHDN, FVKESK. The ends lost 0 bases at V and 0 bases at J; junction bases unmatched: 9. The CDR3 contains 22 residues. These data originate in a study of blood T cell repertoires in COVID-19. Study summary: Researchers got acute and convalescent COVID-19 samples from the United States, Italy and Spain.

Participants' reported clinical history set cohort assignment. Two negative PCRs, clearance, or symptom resolution were required of recovered Cohort 3 donors. Original handling: Amplification of reference gene primers was used by the study to estimate nucleated cell counts. Sequenced by immunoSEQ multiplex PCR; TCRdb stores in-frame clones only, minus some. The V and J calls and clone size were taken over from that table, and D and trimming were inferred from the DNA. The sample yields about 280,000 clones, roughly nine tenths seen once. The chain uses TRBV14 and TRBJ2-6, with 15 nucleotides matching TRBD2. Sample: PBMCs or T cells enriched from blood (not recorded which). The receptor was isolated from a woman between 40 and 55 years old who had recovered from COVID-19. This chain's CDR3 is CASSQDGGGLAGGRSGANVLTF. The CDR3 nucleotides read TGTGCCAGCAGCCAAGACGGGGGGGGACTAGCGGGAGGTCGCTCTGGGGCCAACGTCCTGACTTTC.